The T cell receptor beta chain under discussion was sequenced for a study of blood T cell repertoires in COVID-19. Across the study: Donors in the United States, Italy and Spain gave samples during acute or convalescent COVID-19. PBMCs, B-cell-depleted T cells, or T cells provided the cDNA or gDNA that made up the material.

In the original workflow: Nucleated cell number was recorded as an estimate derived from reference gene primer amplification. The repertoire was sequenced with immunoSEQ multiplex PCR; TCRdb's copy has only in-frame clones and lacks some. The V and J calls and clone size come from that table; D and trimming were worked out from the DNA. In the table there are around 230,000 clones, approximately 84% of which are singletons. CDR3 size: 15 residues. Germline V gene data show CDR1 as ENHRY and CDR2 as SYGVKD. V gave up 6 bases and J gave up 2 bases; unmatched junction bases: 3. The receptor comes from a man aged 35 to 55 who had recovered from COVID-19. The rearrangement uses TRBV10-3 and TRBJ1-5, with TRBD1 matching 11 bases. The material sequenced was PBMCs or T cells enriched from blood (not recorded which). CDR3 bases: TGTGCCATCAGCCGGACAGGGGGCGGCAATCAGCCCCAGCATTTT. Translation: CAISRTGGGNQPQHF.